This note documents a single T cell receptor (beta chain) sequence. Antigen: not known. The germline V gene encodes CDR1 SGHRS and CDR2 YFSETQ. Trimming stripped 0 bases from V and 1 base from J, with 20 bases between. The CDR3 runs 18 residues. The sample is drawn from a study of blood T cells in healthy people across ages. Study-wide results and caveats: There were more naive CD4+ cells and higher diversity in long-lived donors than in aged donors.

A second PCR of about 7 to 12 cycles used a sample-barcoded 5' primer and a J-beta primer mix. A template-switch adaptor containing 12 random nucleotides labeled each cDNA molecule. Via MiXCR, TCRdb re-called the 5' RACE reads, giving one row per CDR3 protein. This table holds hundreds of thousands of distinct CDR3 sequences, more than 50% found once. This sequence was found in a man aged 35-49 years in good health. V is TRBV5-1 and J is TRBJ2-7; a possible D gene is TRBD2 (6 bases). The sample was blood. Here the CDR3 DNA reads TGCGCCAGCAGCTTGGCGGTTGGCGGGAAATTCTATTCCTACGAGCAGTACTTC. It translates to CASSLAVGGKFYSYEQYF. The variable domain in full, completed from reference TRBV5-1 and TRBJ2-7, reads KAGVTQTPRYLIKTRGQQVTLSCSPISGHRSVSWYQQTPGQGLQFLFEYFSETQRNKGNFPGRFSGRQFSNSRSEMNVSTLELGDSALYLCASSLAVGGKFYSYEQYFGPGTRLTVT.